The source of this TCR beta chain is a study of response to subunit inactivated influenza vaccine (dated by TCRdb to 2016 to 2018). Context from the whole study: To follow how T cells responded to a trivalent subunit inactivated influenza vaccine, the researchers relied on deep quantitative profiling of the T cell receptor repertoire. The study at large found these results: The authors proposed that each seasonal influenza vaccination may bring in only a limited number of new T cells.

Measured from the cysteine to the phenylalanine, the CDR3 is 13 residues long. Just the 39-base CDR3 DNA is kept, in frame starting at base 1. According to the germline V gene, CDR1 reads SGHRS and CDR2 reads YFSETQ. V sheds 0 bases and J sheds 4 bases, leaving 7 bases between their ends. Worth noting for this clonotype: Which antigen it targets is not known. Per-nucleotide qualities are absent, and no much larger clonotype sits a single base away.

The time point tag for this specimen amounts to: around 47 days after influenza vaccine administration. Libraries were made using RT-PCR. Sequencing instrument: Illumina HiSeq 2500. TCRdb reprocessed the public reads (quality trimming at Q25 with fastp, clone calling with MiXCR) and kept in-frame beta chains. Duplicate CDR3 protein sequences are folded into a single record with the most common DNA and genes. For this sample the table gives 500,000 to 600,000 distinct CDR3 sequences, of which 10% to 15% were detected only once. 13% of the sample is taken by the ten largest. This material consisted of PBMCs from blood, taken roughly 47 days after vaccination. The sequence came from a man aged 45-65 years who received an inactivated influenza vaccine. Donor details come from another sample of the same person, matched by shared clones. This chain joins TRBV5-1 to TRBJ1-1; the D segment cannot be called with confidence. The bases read TGCGCCAGCAGCTTGGACCTGGTCACTGAAGCTTTCTTT. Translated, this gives CASSLDLVTEAFF.